These 4 T cell receptor beta chains share one sample of origin, sequenced in a study of chemoradiotherapy in HPV16-positive cancers. Sequencing was performed with immunoSEQ multiplex PCR; in TCRdb, only in-frame clones are kept and a portion is missing. The sample consists of 5,000 or so clones, around 88% of them appearing once. The sequencing used tumor tissue, collected from a patient who underwent chemoradiotherapy. These receptors all come from a human donor with HPV-associated anogenital cancer.

This clone was picked up a small number of times. At one boundary the junction diverges from the germline segment, which might be a read error. The gene calls are TRBV7-9 and TRBJ1-1, with D unclear. The length of the CDR3 is 12 residues. Germline values: CDR1 SEHNR, CDR2 FQNEAQ (reference sequence). The CDR3 here is CASSLVQVASLF. The CDR3 region has the DNA TGTGCCAGCAGCTTAGTTCAGGTGGCATCTCTCTTT.

CDR3 sequence reads: CASSQGARGTEAFF. CDR3 in DNA: TGTGCCAGCAGCCAGGGGGCGCGGGGGACTGAAGCTTTCTTT. This chain connects TRBV6-4 to TRBJ1-1; TRBD1 agrees at 8 bases. Germline CDR1 reads MRHNA; CDR2 reads SNTAGT. The CDR3 has 14 amino acids. After removal of 6 bases from V and 5 bases from J, the junction contained 8 bases not matched to a gene.

V is TRBV9 and J is TRBJ2-5, with D maybe TRBD1 (6 bases). V was clipped by 4 bases and J by 4 bases, with 14 bases between them. Germline CDR1 SGDLS, CDR2 YYNGEE. The CDR3 consists of 14 residues. The DNA for the CDR3 is TGTGCCAGCAGCTCACATGGGGGCGCAGAGACCCAGTACTTC. It codes for CASSSHGGAETQYF.

The chain joins TRBV5-1 to TRBJ1-1; 7 positions agree with TRBD1. The length of the CDR3 is 14 residues. The germline V gene encodes CDR1 SGHRS and CDR2 YFSETQ. The V gene end was trimmed by 2 bases and the J gene end by 4 bases; junction bases not matched to a gene: 5. CDR3 sequence: CASSLEQGTTEAFF. The CDR3 region has the DNA TGCGCCAGCAGCTTAGAACAGGGGACCACTGAAGCTTTCTTT.